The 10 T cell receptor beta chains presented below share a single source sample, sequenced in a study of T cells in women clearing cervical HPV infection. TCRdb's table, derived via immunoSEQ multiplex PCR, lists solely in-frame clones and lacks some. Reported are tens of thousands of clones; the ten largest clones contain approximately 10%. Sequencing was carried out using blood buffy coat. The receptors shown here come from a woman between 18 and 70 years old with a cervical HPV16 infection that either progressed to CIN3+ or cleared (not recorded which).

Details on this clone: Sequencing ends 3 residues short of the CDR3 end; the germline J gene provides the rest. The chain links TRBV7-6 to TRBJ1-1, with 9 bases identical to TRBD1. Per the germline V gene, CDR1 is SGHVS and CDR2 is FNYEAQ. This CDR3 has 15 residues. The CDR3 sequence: CASSPEQGGDREAFF. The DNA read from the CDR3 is TGTGCCAGCAGCCCAGAACAAGGAGGGGACAGGGAG.

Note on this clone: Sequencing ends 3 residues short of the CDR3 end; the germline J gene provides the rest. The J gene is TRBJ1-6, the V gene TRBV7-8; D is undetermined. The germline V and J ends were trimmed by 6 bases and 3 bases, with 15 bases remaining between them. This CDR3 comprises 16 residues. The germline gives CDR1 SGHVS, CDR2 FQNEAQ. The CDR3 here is CASRERWADYNSPLHF. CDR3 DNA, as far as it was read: TGTGCCAGCAGAGAACGATGGGCCGACTATAATTCACCC.

The DNA read from the CDR3 is TGTGCCATCAGTGAGTCCGGGACTAGCGGATACGAG. Translated: CAISESGTSGYE. The full CDR3 protein is CAISESGTSGYEQYF. This chain uses TRBV10-3 with TRBJ2-7; 11 nucleotides line up with TRBD2. The read ends 3 residues shy of where the CDR3 ends; the end is completed using the germline J gene. The trim removed 0 bases at V and 4 bases at J, leaving 2 bases unmatched. CDR1 and CDR2 from the germline V gene are ENHRY and SYGVKD. The CDR3 is made up of 15 amino acids.

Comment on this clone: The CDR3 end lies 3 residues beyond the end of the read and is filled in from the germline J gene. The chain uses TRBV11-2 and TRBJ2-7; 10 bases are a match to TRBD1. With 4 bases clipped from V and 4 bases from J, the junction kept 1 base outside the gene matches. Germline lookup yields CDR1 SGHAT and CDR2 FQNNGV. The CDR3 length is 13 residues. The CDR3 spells CASSSDRGYEQYF. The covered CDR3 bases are TGTGCCAGCAGCTCGGACAGGGGGTACGAG.

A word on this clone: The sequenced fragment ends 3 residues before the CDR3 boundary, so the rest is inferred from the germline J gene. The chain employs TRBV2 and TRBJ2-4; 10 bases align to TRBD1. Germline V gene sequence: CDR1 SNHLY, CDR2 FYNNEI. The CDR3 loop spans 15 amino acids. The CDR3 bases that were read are TGTGCCAGCAGGATTGGGACAGGGGCTAACTATGGT. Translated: CASRIGTGANYG. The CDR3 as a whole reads CASRIGTGANYGQYF.

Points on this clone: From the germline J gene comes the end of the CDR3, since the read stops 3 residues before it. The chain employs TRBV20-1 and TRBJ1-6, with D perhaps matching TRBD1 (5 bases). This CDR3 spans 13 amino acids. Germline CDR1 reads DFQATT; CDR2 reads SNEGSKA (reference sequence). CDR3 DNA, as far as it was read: TGCAGTGCCAAGACACCTGAGGGGAGGCCC. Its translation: CSAKTPEGRP. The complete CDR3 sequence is CSAKTPEGRPLHF.

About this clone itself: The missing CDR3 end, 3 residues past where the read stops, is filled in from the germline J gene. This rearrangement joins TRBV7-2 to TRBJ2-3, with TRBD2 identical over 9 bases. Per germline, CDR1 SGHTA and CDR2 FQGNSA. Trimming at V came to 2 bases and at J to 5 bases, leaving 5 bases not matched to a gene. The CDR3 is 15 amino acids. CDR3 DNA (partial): TGTGCCAGCAGCTTATGGCGGGGGGGGATAGATACG. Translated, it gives CASSLWRGGIDT. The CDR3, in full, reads CASSLWRGGIDTQYF.

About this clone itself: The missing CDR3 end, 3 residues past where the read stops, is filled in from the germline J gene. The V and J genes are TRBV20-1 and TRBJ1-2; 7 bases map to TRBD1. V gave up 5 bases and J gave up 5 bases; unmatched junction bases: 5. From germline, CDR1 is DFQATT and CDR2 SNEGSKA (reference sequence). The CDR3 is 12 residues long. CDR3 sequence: CSARYRGYGYTF. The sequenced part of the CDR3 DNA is TGCAGTGCTCGATACAGGGGATATGGC.

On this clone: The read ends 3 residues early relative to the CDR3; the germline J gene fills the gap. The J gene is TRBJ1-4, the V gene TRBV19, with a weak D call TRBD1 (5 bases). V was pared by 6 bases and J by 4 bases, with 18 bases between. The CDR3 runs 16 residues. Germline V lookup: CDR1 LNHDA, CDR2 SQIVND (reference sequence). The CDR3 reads CASRLQSRANNEKLFF. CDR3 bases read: TGTGCCAGTAGGCTACAATCCAGGGCGAATAATGAAAAA.

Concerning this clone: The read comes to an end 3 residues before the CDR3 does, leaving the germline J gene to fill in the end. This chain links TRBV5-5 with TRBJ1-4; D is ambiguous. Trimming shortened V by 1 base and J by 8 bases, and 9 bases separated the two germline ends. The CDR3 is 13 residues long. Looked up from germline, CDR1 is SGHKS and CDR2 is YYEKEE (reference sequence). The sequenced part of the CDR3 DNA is TGTGCCAGCAGCTTGCCCTACGAGGAAAAA. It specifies CASSLPYEEK. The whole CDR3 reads CASSLPYEEKLFF.